Following are 13 T cell receptor beta chains from one sample sequenced in a study of blood T cell repertoires in COVID-19. Clones were sequenced by immunoSEQ multiplex PCR, and TCRdb holds only the in-frame ones, with some missing. The table shows 200,000 to 250,000 clones, with approximately 75% occurring only once. The sequencing sample was made of PBMCs or T cells enriched from blood (not recorded which). The receptors come from a man in his forties who had recovered from COVID-19.

The chain recombines TRBV24-1 with TRBJ2-1; D is ambiguous. The CDR3 consists of 12 residues. Germline V gene sequence: CDR1 KGHDR, CDR2 SFDVKD. Trimming took 5 bases from V and 10 from J, leaving 11 bases between them. The CDR3 DNA reads TGTGCCACCAGTGGGGTATCAGGCGAGCAGTTCTTC. This encodes CATSGVSGEQFF.

This clone was recorded a few times. This rearrangement joins TRBV24-1 to TRBJ2-3, with TRBD2 matching over 11 bases. With 2 bases clipped from V and 6 bases from J, the junction kept 9 bases outside the gene matches. CDR1 is KGHDR and CDR2 is SFDVKD in the germline V gene. This CDR3 spans 17 amino acids. The CDR3 region is CATSDSLAGDYMDTQYF. CDR3 DNA sequence: TGTGCCACCAGTGATTCACTAGCGGGGGACTACATGGATACGCAGTATTTT.

The chain links TRBV7-2 to TRBJ2-1; TRBD2 aligns across 15 bases. CDR1 and CDR2 from the germline V gene are SGHTA and FQGNSA. V was pared by 2 bases and J by 4 bases, with 9 bases of the junction left unmatched. The CDR3 length is 19 residues. As DNA, the CDR3 is TGTGCCAGCAGCTTAAATAACGGACTAGCGGGAGGGAAGTACAATGAGCAGTTCTTC. Protein: CASSLNNGLAGGKYNEQFF. Filled out from reference TRBV7-2 and TRBJ2-1, the complete variable domain reads GAGVSQSPSNKVTEKGKDVELRCDPISGHTALYWYRQSLGQGLEFLIYFQGNSAPDKSGLPSDRFSAERTGGSVSTLTIQRTQQEDSAVYLCASSLNNGLAGGKYNEQFFGPGTRLTVL.

The chain combines TRBV5-1 with TRBJ2-3; weak D call: TRBD1 (6 bases). Germline V lookup: CDR1 SGHRS, CDR2 YFSETQ. The ends were cut back, 0 bases at V and 2 bases at J, with 34 bases in the middle. The CDR3 is 23 amino acids. The CDR3 protein is CASSLVWTYGIVVHRADTDTQYF. DNA of the CDR3: TGCGCCAGCAGCTTGGTCTGGACCTACGGCATAGTGGTGCACAGGGCAGACACAGATACGCAGTATTTT. Together with reference TRBV5-1 and TRBJ2-3, the CDR3 gives the full variable domain: KAGVTQTPRYLIKTRGQQVTLSCSPISGHRSVSWYQQTPGQGLQFLFEYFSETQRNKGNFPGRFSGRQFSNSRSEMNVSTLELGDSALYLCASSLVWTYGIVVHRADTDTQYFGPGTRLTVL.

This rearrangement joins TRBV5-1 to TRBJ2-5; possible D gene TRBD1, 6 bases. Germline lookup yields CDR1 SGHRS and CDR2 YFSETQ. The CDR3 totals 14 residues. Trimming took 4 bases from V and 1 from J, leaving 11 bases between them. The CDR3 coding sequence is TGCGCCAGCAGCCTGACGACAGGCCAAGAGACCCAGTACTTC. It is translated as CASSLTTGQETQYF.

The chain uses TRBV11-2 and TRBJ2-5, with 12 bases lining up with TRBD2. CDR3 length: 15 residues. V lost 9 bases, J lost 1 base, and 6 bases stayed unmatched. Germline CDR1 is SGHAT and CDR2 is FQNNGV. CDR3 in DNA: TGTGCCAGAGGGGAGGGACTAGCGGGCCAAGAGACCCAGTACTTC. Its protein product is CARGEGLAGQETQYF.

V gene TRBV10-3 combines with J gene TRBJ2-7, with 9 nucleotides matching TRBD1. In germline, CDR1 is ENHRY, CDR2 SYGVKD. The trim removed 6 bases at V and 2 bases at J, leaving 5 bases unmatched. The CDR3 is 14 amino acids. The CDR3 DNA reads as TGTGCCATCAGGTCCGGGACAGGGACCTACGAGCAGTACTTC. Its protein product is CAIRSGTGTYEQYF.

V usage is TRBV7-9 and J usage is TRBJ2-7, with 7 positions matching TRBD1. The ends lost 4 bases at V and 2 bases at J; junction bases unmatched: 8. Germline assignment: CDR1 SEHNR and CDR2 FQNEAQ (reference sequence). The CDR3 is made up of 15 amino acids. CDR3 residues: CASSSSSGTAYEQYF. CDR3 sequence (DNA): TGTGCCAGCAGCTCATCCTCCGGGACAGCCTACGAGCAGTACTTC.

The J gene is TRBJ2-2, the V gene TRBV19; weak D call: TRBD1 (5 bases). There are 16 residues in the CDR3. CDR1 is LNHDA, CDR2 SQIVND, per germline (reference sequence). The V end was cut by 1 base, the J end by 4 bases, with 13 bases between. The CDR3 reads CASSIVAGHPTGELFF. CDR3 coding DNA: TGTGCCAGTAGTATAGTCGCCGGACATCCCACCGGGGAGCTGTTTTTT. Variable domain in full (rest from reference TRBV19 and TRBJ2-2): DGGITQSPKYLFRKEGQNVTLSCEQNLNHDAMYWYRQDPGQGLRLIYYSQIVNDFQKGDIAEGYSVSREKKESFPLTVTSAQKNPTAFYLCASSIVAGHPTGELFFGEGSRLTVL.

The chain links TRBV15 to TRBJ1-6; D is undetermined. Germline V CDR1 and CDR2: LNHNV, YYDKDF (reference sequence). CDR3 length: 16 residues. The ends were cut back, 3 bases at V and 4 bases at J, with 13 bases in the middle. The CDR3 nucleotides read TGTGCCACCAGCAGTTACAGATCTCTATATAATTCACCCCTCCACTTT. Translation gives CATSSYRSLYNSPLHF.

The rearrangement uses TRBV30 and TRBJ2-7; 10 nucleotides match TRBD1. V gave up 4 bases and J gave up 6 bases; unmatched junction bases: 9. CDR1 is GTSNPN and CDR2 is SVGIG in the germline V gene (reference sequence). The CDR3 has 14 residues. CDR3 loop: CAWTQPGTGAEQYF. CDR3 nucleotides: TGTGCCTGGACCCAACCCGGGACAGGGGCCGAGCAGTACTTC.

The chain has TRBV3-1 (or the pseudogene TRBV3-2) and TRBJ1-6; D call uncertain. V was trimmed by 4 bases and J by 6 bases, leaving 10 bases between them. Germline assignment: CDR1 LGHDT and CDR2 YNNKEL (reference sequence). The CDR3 is 14 residues long. The CDR3 DNA reads as TGTGCCAGCAGCCTTTCCAGCGGTAATTCACCCCTCCACTTT. Translating it yields CASSLSSGNSPLHF.

This sequence joins TRBV19 and TRBJ2-5; D unresolved. The germline V gene encodes CDR1 LNHDA and CDR2 SQIVND (reference sequence). Between the trimmed V and J ends, which lost 0 bases and 5 bases, there was a span of 7 bases. CDR3 length: 13 residues. CDR3 sequence: CASSIEKEETQYF. The CDR3 DNA reads as TGTGCCAGTAGTATAGAGAAGGAGGAGACCCAGTACTTC. The full variable domain, in which reference TRBV19 and TRBJ2-5 provide the parts outside the CDR3, is DGGITQSPKYLFRKEGQNVTLSCEQNLNHDAMYWYRQDPGQGLRLIYYSQIVNDFQKGDIAEGYSVSREKKESFPLTVTSAQKNPTAFYLCASSIEKEETQYFGPGTRLLVL.